This TCR beta chain derives from a study of cytomegalovirus exposure and HLA in healthy donors. Study-level points and caveats: Cytomegalovirus association was assigned to approximately 180 TCR beta chains. In vitro, three CMV-associated chains proved specific for CMV antigens.

With regard to this clone: Antigen specificity is unknown.

After removal of 2 bases from V and 4 bases from J, the junction contained 5 bases not matched to a gene. The germline V gene encodes CDR1 MNHEY and CDR2 SVGAGI. This CDR3 region has 14 residues. Assay used: immunoSEQ multiplex PCR; TCRdb lists only in-frame clones, some missing. The table has some 290,000 clones, approximately 91% seen once. The sample comprised PBMCs. The rearrangement joins TRBV6-5 to TRBJ2-7, with 7 bases identical to TRBD1. This clonotype originated in a man aged 25 to 40 in good health and CMV-seronegative. The chain's CDR3 is CASSYQGDLYEQYF. The CDR3 nucleotides read TGTGCCAGCAGTTACCAGGGGGATTTGTACGAGCAGTACTTC.